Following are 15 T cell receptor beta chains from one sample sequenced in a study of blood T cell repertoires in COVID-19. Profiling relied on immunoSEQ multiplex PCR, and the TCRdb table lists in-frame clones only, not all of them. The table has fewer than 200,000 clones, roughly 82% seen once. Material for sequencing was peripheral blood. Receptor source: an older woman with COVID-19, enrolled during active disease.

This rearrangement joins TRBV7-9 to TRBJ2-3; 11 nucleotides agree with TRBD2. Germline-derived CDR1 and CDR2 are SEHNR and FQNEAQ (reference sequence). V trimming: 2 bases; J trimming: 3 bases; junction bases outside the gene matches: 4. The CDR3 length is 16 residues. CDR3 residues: CASSLFTSGSTDTQYF. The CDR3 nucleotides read TGTGCCAGCAGCTTATTCACTAGCGGGAGTACAGATACGCAGTATTTT.

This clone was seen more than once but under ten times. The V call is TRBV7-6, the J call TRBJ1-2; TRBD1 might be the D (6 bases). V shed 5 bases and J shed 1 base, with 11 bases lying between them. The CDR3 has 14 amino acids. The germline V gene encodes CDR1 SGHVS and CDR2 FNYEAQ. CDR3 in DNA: TGTGCCAGCAGCCCTACAGGGTTTAACTATGGCTACACCTTC. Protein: CASSPTGFNYGYTF.

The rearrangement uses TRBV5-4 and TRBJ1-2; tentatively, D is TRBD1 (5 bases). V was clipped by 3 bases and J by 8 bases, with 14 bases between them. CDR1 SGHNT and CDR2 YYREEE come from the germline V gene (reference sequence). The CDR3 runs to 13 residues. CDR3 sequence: CASSSGLGRGYTF. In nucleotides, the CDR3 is TGTGCCAGCAGCTCGGGACTGGGTCGGGGCTACACCTTC.

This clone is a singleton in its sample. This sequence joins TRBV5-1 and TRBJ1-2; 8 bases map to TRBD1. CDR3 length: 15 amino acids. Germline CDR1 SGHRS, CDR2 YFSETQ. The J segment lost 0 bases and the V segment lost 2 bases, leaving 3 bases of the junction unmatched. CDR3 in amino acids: CASSLGQGPNYGYTF. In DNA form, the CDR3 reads TGCGCCAGCAGCTTAGGACAGGGACCTAACTATGGCTACACCTTC.

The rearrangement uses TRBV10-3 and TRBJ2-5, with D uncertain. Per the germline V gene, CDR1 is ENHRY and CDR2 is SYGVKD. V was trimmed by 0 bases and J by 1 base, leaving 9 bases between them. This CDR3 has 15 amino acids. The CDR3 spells CAISESEALQETQYF. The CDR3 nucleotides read TGTGCCATCAGTGAGTCAGAAGCTCTCCAAGAGACCCAGTACTTC.

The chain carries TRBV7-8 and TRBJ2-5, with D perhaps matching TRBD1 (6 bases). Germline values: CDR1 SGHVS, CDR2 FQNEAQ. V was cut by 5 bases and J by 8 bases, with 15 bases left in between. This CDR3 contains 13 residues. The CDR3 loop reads CASSVGQKLTQYF. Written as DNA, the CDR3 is TGTGCCAGCAGCGTCGGACAGAAACTCACCCAGTACTTC.

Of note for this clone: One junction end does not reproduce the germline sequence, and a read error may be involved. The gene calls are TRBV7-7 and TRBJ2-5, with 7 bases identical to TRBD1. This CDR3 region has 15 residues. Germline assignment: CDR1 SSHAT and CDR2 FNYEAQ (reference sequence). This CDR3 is CASSLNTGAAETQYF. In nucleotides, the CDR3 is TGTGCTAGCAGCTTGAACACAGGGGCAGCAGAGACCCAGTACTTC. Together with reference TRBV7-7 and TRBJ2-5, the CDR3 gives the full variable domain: GAGVSQSPRYKVTKRGQDVTLRCDPISSHATLYWYQQALGQGPEFLTYFNYEAQPDKSGLPSDRFSAERPEGSISTLTIQRTEQRDSAMYRCASSLNTGAAETQYFGPGTRLLVL.

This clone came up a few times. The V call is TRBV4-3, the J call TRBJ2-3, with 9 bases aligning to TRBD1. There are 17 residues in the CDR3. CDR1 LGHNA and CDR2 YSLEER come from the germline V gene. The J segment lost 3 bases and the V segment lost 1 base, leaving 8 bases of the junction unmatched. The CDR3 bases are TGCGCCAGCAGCCAAGTGTTCGAGGGACAGGGTACAGATACGCAGTATTTT. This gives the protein CASSQVFEGQGTDTQYF.

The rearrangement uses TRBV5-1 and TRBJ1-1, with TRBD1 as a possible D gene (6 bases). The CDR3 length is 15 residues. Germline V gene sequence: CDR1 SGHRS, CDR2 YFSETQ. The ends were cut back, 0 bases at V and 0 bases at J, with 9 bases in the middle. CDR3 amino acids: CASSLVQGMNTEAFF. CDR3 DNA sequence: TGCGCCAGCAGCTTGGTGCAGGGGATGAACACTGAAGCTTTCTTT.

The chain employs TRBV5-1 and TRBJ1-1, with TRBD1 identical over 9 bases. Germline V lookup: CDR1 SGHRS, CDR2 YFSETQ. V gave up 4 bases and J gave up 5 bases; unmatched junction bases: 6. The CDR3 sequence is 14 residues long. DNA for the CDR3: TGCGCCAGCAGCCGGGGACAGGGTAGAACTGAAGCTTTCTTT. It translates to CASSRGQGRTEAFF.

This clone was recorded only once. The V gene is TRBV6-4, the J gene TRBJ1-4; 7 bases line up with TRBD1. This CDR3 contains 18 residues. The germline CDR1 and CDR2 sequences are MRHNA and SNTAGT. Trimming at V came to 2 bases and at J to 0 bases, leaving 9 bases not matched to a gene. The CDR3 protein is CASSDGGRGVPTNEKLFF. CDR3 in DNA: TGTGCCAGCAGTGACGGGGGCAGGGGGGTCCCAACTAATGAAAAACTGTTTTTT.

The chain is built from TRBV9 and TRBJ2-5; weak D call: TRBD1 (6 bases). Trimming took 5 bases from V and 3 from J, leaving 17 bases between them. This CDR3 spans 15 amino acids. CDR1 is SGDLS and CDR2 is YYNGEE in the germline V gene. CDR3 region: CASSGSSGTKETQYF. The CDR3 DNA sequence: TGTGCCAGCAGTGGGTCTTCCGGGACAAAAGAGACCCAGTACTTC. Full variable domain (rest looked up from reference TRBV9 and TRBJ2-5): DSGVTQTPKHLITATGQRVTLRCSPRSGDLSVYWYQQSLDQGLQFLIQYYNGEERAKGNILERFSAQQFPDLHSELNLSSLELGDSALYFCASSGSSGTKETQYFGPGTRLLVL.

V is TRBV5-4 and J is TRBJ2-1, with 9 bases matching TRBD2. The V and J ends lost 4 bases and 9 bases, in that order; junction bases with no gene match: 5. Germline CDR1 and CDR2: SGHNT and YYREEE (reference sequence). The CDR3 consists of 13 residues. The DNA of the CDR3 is TGTGCCAGCAGCGGGACTAGCTCAGGTGAGCAGTTCTTC. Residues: CASSGTSSGEQFF.

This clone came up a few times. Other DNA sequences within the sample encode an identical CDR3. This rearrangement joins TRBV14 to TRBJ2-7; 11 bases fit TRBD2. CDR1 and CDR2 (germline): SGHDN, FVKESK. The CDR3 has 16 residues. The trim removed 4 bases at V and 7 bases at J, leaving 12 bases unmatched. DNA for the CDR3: TGTGCCAGCAGCCTTAGCGGGGGGGCCAGGATGGGAGAGCAGTACGTC. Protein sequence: CASSLSGGARMGEQYV.

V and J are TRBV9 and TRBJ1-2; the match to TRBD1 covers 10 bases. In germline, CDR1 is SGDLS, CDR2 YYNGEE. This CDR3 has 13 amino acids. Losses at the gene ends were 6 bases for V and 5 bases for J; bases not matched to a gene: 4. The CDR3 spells CASNRDRGYGYTF. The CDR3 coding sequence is TGTGCCAGCAACCGGGACAGGGGTTATGGCTACACCTTC.